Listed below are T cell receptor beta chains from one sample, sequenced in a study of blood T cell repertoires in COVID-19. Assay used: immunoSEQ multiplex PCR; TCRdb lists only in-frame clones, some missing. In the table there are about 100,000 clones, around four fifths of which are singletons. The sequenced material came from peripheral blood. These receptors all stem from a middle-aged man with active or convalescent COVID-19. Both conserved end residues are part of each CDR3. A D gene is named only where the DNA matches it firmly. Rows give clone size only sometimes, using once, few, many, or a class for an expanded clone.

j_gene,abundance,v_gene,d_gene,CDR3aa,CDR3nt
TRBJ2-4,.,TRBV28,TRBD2,CASSLRTSVRAKNIQYF,TGTGCCAGCAGTTTACGTACTAGCGTTAGAGCCAAAAACATTCAGTACTTC
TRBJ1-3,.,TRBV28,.,CASSFQGDSGNTIYF,TGTGCCAGCAGTTTTCAAGGAGACTCTGGAAACACCATATATTTT
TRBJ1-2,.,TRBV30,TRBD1,CAWRRGGAGGYTF,TGTGCCTGGAGAAGAGGGGGCGCAGGTGGCTACACCTTC
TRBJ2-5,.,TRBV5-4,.,CASSLFGDWGEETQYF,TGTGCCAGCAGCTTGTTTGGGGACTGGGGGGAAGAGACCCAGTACTTC
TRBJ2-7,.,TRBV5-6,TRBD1,CASSYLRTGDGYYYEQYF,TGTGCCAGCAGCTACCTGAGGACAGGGGACGGTTATTACTACGAGCAGTACTTC
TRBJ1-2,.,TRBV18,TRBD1,CASSPPGQSEYGYTF,TGTGCCAGCTCACCGCCGGGACAGAGCGAATATGGCTACACCTTC
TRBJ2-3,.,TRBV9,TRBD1,CASSARTGTQYF,TGTGCCAGCAGCGCCCGGACAGGTACGCAGTATTTT
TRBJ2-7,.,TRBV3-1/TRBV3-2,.,CASSQHPGYEQYF,TGTGCCAGCAGCCAACACCCGGGTTACGAGCAGTACTTC
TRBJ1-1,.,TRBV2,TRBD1,CASSEASGGRFEAFF,TGTGCCAGCAGTGAAGCTTCAGGGGGCAGGTTTGAAGCTTTCTTT
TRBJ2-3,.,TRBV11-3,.,CASSHAYVTDTQYF,TGTGCCAGCAGCCATGCCTATGTAACAGATACGCAGTATTTT
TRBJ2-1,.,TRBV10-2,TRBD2,CASSERASGRGHEQFF,TGCGCCAGCAGTGAGCGAGCTAGCGGGAGGGGGCATGAGCAGTTCTTC
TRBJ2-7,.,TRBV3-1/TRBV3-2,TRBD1,CASSHRDRSYEQYF,TGTGCCAGCAGCCACCGGGACAGGAGCTACGAGCAGTACTTC
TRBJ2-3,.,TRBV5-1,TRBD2,CASSWGGDTQYF,TGCGCCAGCAGTTGGGGGGGAGATACGCAGTATTTT
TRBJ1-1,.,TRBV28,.,CASTFPADRNTEAFF,TGTGCCAGCACCTTCCCTGCTGACAGGAACACTGAAGCTTTCTTT
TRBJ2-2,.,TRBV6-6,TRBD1,CASSPGTGGSPGELFF,TGTGCCAGCAGCCCAGGGACAGGGGGGTCCCCCGGGGAGCTGTTTTTT
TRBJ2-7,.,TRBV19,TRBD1,CAKGTVRYF,TGTGCGAAGGGGACAGTTCGGTACTTC
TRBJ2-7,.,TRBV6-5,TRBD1,CASSRQGAGYEQYF,TGTGCCAGCAGTCGGCAGGGGGCAGGCTACGAGCAGTACTTC
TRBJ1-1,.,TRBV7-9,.,CASSATGNTEAFF,TGTGCCAGCAGCGCAACAGGGAACACTGAAGCTTTCTTT
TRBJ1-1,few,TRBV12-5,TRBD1,CASGLVDRAAFF,TGTGCTAGTGGTTTGGTGGACAGGGCAGCTTTCTTT
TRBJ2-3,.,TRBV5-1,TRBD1,CASGSTGNTDTQYF,TGCGCCAGCGGATCGACAGGGAACACAGATACGCAGTATTTT
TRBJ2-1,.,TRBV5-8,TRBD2,CASSAPGLGYNEQFF,TGTGCCAGCAGCGCCCCCGGACTAGGGTACAATGAGCAGTTCTTC
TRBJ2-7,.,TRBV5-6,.,CASSLIPGSSYEQYF,TGTGCCAGCAGCCTCATCCCGGGGAGCTCCTACGAGCAGTACTTC
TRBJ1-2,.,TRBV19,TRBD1,CASSTSETGLANYGYTF,TGTGCCAGTAGTACCTCGGAGACAGGGTTAGCTAACTATGGCTACACCTTC
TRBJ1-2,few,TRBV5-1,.,CASSPDSNYGYTF,TGCGCCAGCAGCCCCGACAGTAACTATGGCTACACCTTC
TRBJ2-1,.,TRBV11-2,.,CASSLDIVTGRIYNEQFF,TGTGCCAGCAGCTTAGATATAGTTACAGGTCGAATCTACAATGAGCAGTTCTTC
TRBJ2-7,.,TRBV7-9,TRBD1,CASSLEGQYYEQYF,TGTGCCAGCAGCTTAGAGGGACAGTACTACGAGCAGTACTTC